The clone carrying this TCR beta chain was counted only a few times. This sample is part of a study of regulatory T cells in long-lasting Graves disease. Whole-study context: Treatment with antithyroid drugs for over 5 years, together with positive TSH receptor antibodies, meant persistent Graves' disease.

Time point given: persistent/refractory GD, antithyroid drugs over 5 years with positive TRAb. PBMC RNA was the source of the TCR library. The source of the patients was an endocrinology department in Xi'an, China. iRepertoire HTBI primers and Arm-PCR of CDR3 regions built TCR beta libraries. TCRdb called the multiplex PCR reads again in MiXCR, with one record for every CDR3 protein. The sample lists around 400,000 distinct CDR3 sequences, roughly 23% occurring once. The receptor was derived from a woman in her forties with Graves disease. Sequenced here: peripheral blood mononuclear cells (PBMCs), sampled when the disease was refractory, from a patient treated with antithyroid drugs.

CDR3 nucleotide sequence: TGTGCCAGTACCTCCCTGGCCGGTGGGAACACTGAAGCTTTCTTT. This codes for CASTSLAGGNTEAFF. V is TRBV19 and J is TRBJ1-1; D remains unclear. The CDR3 length is 15 residues. Germline V gene lookup returns CDR1 LNHDA and CDR2 SQIVND (reference sequence). The ends were cut back, 7 bases at V and 1 base at J, with 16 bases in the middle.